This TCR beta chain emerged from a study of T cell repertoires in cytomegalovirus infection. General study findings and limits: Public TCR beta family frequency separated CMV-and-HLA carriers, including in an independent cohort. CMV-specific TCR beta clonotypes restricted by HLA-C dominated the ex vivo response.

TCRdb used MiXCR to reprocess the reads, holding one entry per CDR3 protein. The table includes around 360,000 distinct CDR3 sequences, 34% detected once. The J segment lost 1 base and the V segment lost 3 bases, leaving 7 bases of the junction unmatched. CDR3 size: 18 residues. This clonotype was seen repeatedly, ten times or more. What it recognizes is unknown. The chain joins TRBV12-3 or TRBV12-4 to TRBJ2-1; 12 bases line up with TRBD2. Specimen: cultured PBMCs, collected from culture after CMV antigen stimulation. The sequence was collected from a human donor in good health (CMV status not recorded). Some clones in this sample may be carry-over from other donors' samples. CDR3 nucleotide sequence: TGTGCCAGCAGTTTTGGGGCGACTAGCGGGAGTTCCTACAATGAGCAGTTCTTC. The encoded protein is CASSFGATSGSSYNEQFF.